This T cell receptor beta chain originates from a study of CD8 T cells in ankylosing spondylitis. Study observations and caveats: A motif of under ten highly homologous TCR beta variants was seen as apparently characteristic of ankylosing spondylitis blood. Disease-linked clones proved CD8+ and comparatively uncommon in peripheral blood.

This clonotype was counted only a few times. The antigen remains undetermined. Libraries for TCR beta were made by quantitative 5'-RACE with molecular barcodes. A single record per CDR3 protein comes from TCRdb applying MiXCR to the 5' RACE reads. The sample consists of 250,000 or so distinct CDR3 sequences, over 15% of them appearing once. V was pared by 5 bases and J by 3 bases, with 10 bases of the junction left unmatched. Per the germline V gene, CDR1 is MGHRA and CDR2 is YSYEKL. The CDR3 is 16 residues long. The chain uses TRBV4-1 and TRBJ2-1; 7 bases align to TRBD2. Sequencing was done on a sample of blood, either unsorted or a sorted T cell fraction (not recorded which). The TCR comes from a male donor with ankylosing spondylitis or in good health (not recorded which). The CDR3: CASSIFPASGYNEQFF. As DNA, the CDR3 is TGCGCCAGCAGCATATTCCCGGCTAGCGGCTACAATGAGCAGTTCTTC.